This T cell receptor beta chain was documented in a study of T cells in tuberculosis. General observations from the study: Classification accuracy was roughly 90% (AUROC 0.90) with the GMM-specific repertoire. Active tuberculosis TCR-alpha repertoires lay closer to GMM-specific TCRs than IGRA-negative controls, suggesting clonal expansion.

The assay was immunoSEQ multiplex PCR, and TCRdb's table has in-frame clones only and misses some. The sample consists of around 30,000 clones, 85% to 95% of them appearing once. Worth noting for this clone: Its matching antigen is unknown.

The TCR originated in a donor aged 10-29 years with latent tuberculosis or without tuberculosis infection. Sequenced material: PBMCs.

The CDR3: CASSYGRGHEQFF. CDR3 nucleotide sequence: TGTGCCAGCAGTTACGGCCGAGGGCATGAGCAGTTCTTC. V gene TRBV6-5 combines with J gene TRBJ2-1, with D maybe TRBD2 (5 bases). The CDR3 loop spans 13 amino acids. CDR1 is MNHEY and CDR2 is SVGAGI in the germline V gene. Trimming took 2 bases from V and 8 from J, leaving 10 bases between them.